This T cell receptor beta chain emerged from a study of control samples from healthy donors and cancer patients. The CDR3 has 11 residues. V dropped 6 bases and J dropped 14 bases, with 14 bases sitting between them. Measured with immunoSEQ multiplex PCR; TCRdb has only the in-frame clones, and not every one. The data contain about 230,000 clones, roughly 82% of them singletons. Input material: PBMCs. This chain uses TRBV12-3 or TRBV12-4 with TRBJ1-3, with D possibly matching TRBD1 (6 bases). The origin of this receptor is a woman in her sixties with lung cancer. The chain's CDR3 is CASSPAGVVYF. The CDR3 nucleotides are TGTGCCAGCAGCCCCGCAGGGGTTGTATATTTT.